The 29 T cell receptor beta chains in this list originate from one sample, sequenced in a study of CD8 T cells in Susac syndrome. When the RNA was reverse transcribed, random hexamers were used with an input of roughly 0.45 to 1 ug. TCRdb fed the immunoSEQ multiplex PCR reads into MiXCR, producing one record per CDR3 protein. The table lists some 170,000 distinct CDR3 sequences, approximately 95% of them singletons. The source material was CD4+ T cells from PBMCs. These receptors were taken from a human donor in good health.

J is TRBJ1-1 and V is TRBV29-1; D unresolved. This CDR3 has 14 amino acids. V shed 1 base and J shed 0 bases, with 9 bases lying between them. Per germline, CDR1 SQVTM and CDR2 ANQGSEA. For the CDR3, the DNA is TGCAGCGTTGAAGGGGAGATAATGAACACTGAAGCTTTCTTT. Protein sequence: CSVEGEIMNTEAFF.

The chain uses TRBV3-1 and TRBJ2-1; TRBD1 agrees at 7 bases. The V gene's germline CDR1 is LGHDT and CDR2 YNNKEL (reference sequence). There are 15 residues in the CDR3. V dropped 3 bases and J dropped 7; count of bases not matched to a gene: 9. This chain's CDR3 is CASSQVKTGRNEQFF. The CDR3 DNA is TGTGCCAGCAGCCAGGTAAAGACAGGGAGAAATGAGCAGTTCTTC.

This chain joins TRBV29-1 and TRBJ2-7, with 10 bases identical to TRBD1. Germline CDR1 is SQVTM and CDR2 is ANQGSEA. V lost 7 bases, J lost 7 bases, and 7 bases stayed unmatched. The CDR3 length is 12 residues. The CDR3 bases are TGCAGCGCATCCGACAGGGGGCAAGAGCAGTACTTC. Protein: CSASDRGQEQYF.

The chain carries TRBV30 and TRBJ2-2, with D possibly TRBD2 on 6 matching bases. The CDR3 length is 15 residues. CDR1 is GTSNPN and CDR2 is SVGIG in the germline V gene (reference sequence). Trimming took 4 bases from V and 8 from J, leaving 20 bases between them. The CDR3 is CAWNRLATTLGELFF. The CDR3 coding sequence is TGTGCCTGGAACAGGCTAGCGACAACTCTGGGGGAGCTGTTTTTT.

A single count supports this clonotype. The CDR3 reads CASSLTGSKETQYF. The CDR3 nucleotides are TGTGCCAGCAGTTTGACAGGGAGCAAAGAGACCCAGTACTTC. The J gene is TRBJ2-5, the V gene TRBV27; TRBD1 matches at 7 bases. CDR1 is MNHEY, CDR2 SMNVEV, per germline (reference sequence). The CDR3 spans 14 residues. The junction had 4 bases not matched to a gene; V was cut back by 3 bases and J by 3 bases.

This rearrangement joins TRBV30 to TRBJ1-2; TRBD1 matches 10 bases. V gave up 5 bases and J gave up 4 bases; unmatched junction bases: 4. The CDR3 runs to 13 residues. Germline CDR1 and CDR2: GTSNPN and SVGIG (reference sequence). CDR3 protein: CAWGTGESYGYTF. CDR3 in DNA: TGTGCCTGGGGGACAGGGGAGTCCTATGGCTACACCTTC.

CDR3 amino acids: CASSLQTSATYNEQFF. In DNA, the CDR3 is TGTGCCAGTAGTCTTCAGACTAGCGCCACCTACAATGAGCAGTTCTTC. The rearrangement links TRBV19 to TRBJ2-1; 8 nucleotides line up with TRBD2. This CDR3 is built from 16 residues. Germline V CDR1 and CDR2: LNHDA, SQIVND (reference sequence). V was clipped by 5 bases and J by 2 bases; unmatched bases: 8.

This chain connects TRBV4-3 to TRBJ2-1; no clear D. The CDR3 loop spans 12 amino acids. The germline CDR1 and CDR2 sequences are LGHNA and YSLEER. The ends were cut back, 5 bases at V and 7 bases at J, with 9 bases in the middle. The CDR3 DNA reads TGCGCCAGCAGCAGGGTACAGAATGAGCAGTTCTTC. It yields the protein CASSRVQNEQFF.

The rearrangement links TRBV3-1 to TRBJ2-7, with TRBD1 as a possible D gene (6 bases). This CDR3 spans 13 amino acids. The V gene lost 5 bases and the J gene lost 2 bases, with 10 bases spanning the gap. Germline CDR1 LGHDT, CDR2 YNNKEL (reference sequence). The CDR3 loop reads CASSGDTTYEQYF. In DNA, the CDR3 is TGTGCCAGCAGCGGGGACACAACCTACGAGCAGTACTTC.

The V and J genes are TRBV12-3 or TRBV12-4 and TRBJ2-1; D is unclear. Trimming cost V 8 bases and J 9 bases, with 17 bases left between them. This CDR3 contains 13 residues. The CDR3 is CASAPPLLGEQFF. For the CDR3, the DNA is TGTGCCAGCGCGCCTCCCTTATTAGGTGAGCAGTTCTTC.

This chain links TRBV30 with TRBJ2-7, with D uncertain. CDR3 length equals 11 residues. The V end lost 0 bases, the J end lost 5 bases, and 5 bases lay between the germline ends. CDR1 and CDR2 from the germline V gene are GTSNPN and SVGIG (reference sequence). The CDR3 nucleotides are TGTGCCTGGAGTGTTGTCAACGAGCAGTACTTC. It specifies CAWSVVNEQYF.

The CDR3 reads CASSPHGTYEQYF. CDR3 in DNA: TGTGCCAGCAGCCCCCATGGGACCTACGAGCAGTACTTC. The chain recombines TRBV13 with TRBJ2-7, with D unresolved. CDR1 PRHDT and CDR2 FYEKMQ come from the germline V gene (reference sequence). The germline V and J ends were trimmed by 5 bases and 2 bases, with 10 bases remaining between them. CDR3 length equals 13 residues.

This sequence joins TRBV7-2 and TRBJ2-5; 10 bases fit TRBD2. The junction had 9 bases not matched to a gene; V was cut back by 4 bases and J by 7 bases. The V gene's germline CDR1 is SGHTA and CDR2 FQGNSA. This CDR3 comprises 15 residues. The CDR3 region is CASSSGLAVRRTQYF. CDR3 DNA sequence: TGTGCCAGCAGCTCCGGACTAGCGGTGAGGAGGACCCAGTACTTC.

A word on this clonotype: One junction end does not reproduce the germline sequence, and a read error may be involved. J is TRBJ2-7 and V is TRBV29-1; 8 bases match TRBD1. The CDR3 totals 13 residues. Germline V gives CDR1 SQVTM, CDR2 ANQGSEA. The CDR3 region has the DNA TGCAGCTTTGAAGGGACAGGATCCTACGAGCAGTACTTC. Amino acids: CSFEGTGSYEQYF.

The chain recombines TRBV24-1 with TRBJ2-5; TRBD1 aligns across 9 bases. This CDR3 spans 15 amino acids. The germline CDR1 and CDR2 sequences are KGHDR and SFDVKD. Losses at the gene ends were 0 bases for V and 5 bases for J; bases not matched to a gene: 3. Written as DNA, the CDR3 is TGTGCCACCAGTGATTTGTACAGGGGGCTCGAGACCCAGTACTTC. Translation: CATSDLYRGLETQYF.

The rearrangement joins TRBV20-1 to TRBJ2-5; D is unclear. V lost 3 bases to trimming and J lost 1 base, with 9 bases between them. Germline-derived CDR1 and CDR2 are DFQATT and SNEGSKA (reference sequence). This CDR3 has 13 residues. CDR3 region: CSARTGSQETQYF. As DNA, the CDR3 is TGCAGTGCTAGGACCGGCAGCCAAGAGACCCAGTACTTC.

The V and J genes are TRBV20-1 and TRBJ2-1; 16 positions agree with TRBD2. From germline, CDR1 is DFQATT and CDR2 SNEGSKA (reference sequence). CDR3 length: 17 amino acids. The ends lost 5 bases at V and 7 bases at J; junction bases unmatched: 11. The CDR3 DNA reads as TGCAGTGCTCGCCCCGGGACTAGCGGGAGGGCCAGGAATGAGCAGTTCTTC. Protein product: CSARPGTSGRARNEQFF.

The chain joins TRBV18 to TRBJ2-3, with TRBD2 as a possible D gene (5 bases). Germline values: CDR1 KGHSH, CDR2 LQKENI. This CDR3 spans 12 amino acids. Trimming removed 6 bases from V and 6 bases from J, with 10 bases in between. CDR3 in amino acids: CASSSERDTQYF. CDR3 bases: TGTGCCAGCTCCTCCGAGCGGGATACGCAGTATTTT.

The chain combines TRBV28 with TRBJ1-3; D remains ambiguous. The CDR3 spans 13 residues. CDR1 is MDHEN and CDR2 is SYDVKM in the germline V gene. V gave up 4 bases and J gave up 5 bases, with 9 bases separating them. CDR3: CASSSFPRNTIYF. In DNA form, the CDR3 reads TGTGCCAGCAGTTCATTCCCAAGAAACACCATATATTTT.

DNA for the CDR3: TGTGCCAGCAGGCGTGAGAGGCTAGCGGCAACCAGCTCCTACAATGAGCAGTTCTTC. Protein: CASRRERLAATSSYNEQFF. J is TRBJ2-1 and V is TRBV6-1; 7 bases fit TRBD2. Unmatched junction bases numbered 17, after V lost 6 bases and J lost 0 bases. The CDR3 contains 19 residues. Looked up from germline, CDR1 is MNHNS and CDR2 is SASEGT.

The sample holds a few counts of this clonotype. The chain combines TRBV30 with TRBJ2-3; D remains ambiguous. The CDR3 extends over 13 amino acids. Germline-derived CDR1 and CDR2 are GTSNPN and SVGIG (reference sequence). The V end lost 0 bases, the J end lost 1 base, and 5 bases lay between the germline ends. The CDR3 DNA sequence: TGTGCCTGGAGTGTTCCGGGCACAGATACGCAGTATTTT. It yields the protein CAWSVPGTDTQYF.

This chain uses TRBV5-4 with TRBJ2-7, with TRBD1 as a possible D gene (6 bases). The CDR3 consists of 13 residues. V lost 4 bases to trimming and J lost 5 bases, with 13 bases between them. Germline V gene sequence: CDR1 SGHNT, CDR2 YYREEE (reference sequence). For the CDR3, the DNA is TGTGCCAGCAGCATAACGGACAGCCACGAGCAGTACTTC. Amino acid sequence: CASSITDSHEQYF.

The V call is TRBV12-5, the J call TRBJ2-6, with D uncertain. With 2 bases removed from V and 4 bases from J, the gap between germline ends came to 9 bases. CDR1 and CDR2 (germline): LGHNT, FRNRAP. CDR3 length: 15 residues. The CDR3 DNA is TGTGCTAGTGGTTTGACAGCTTTCGGGGCCAACGTCCTGACTTTC. It yields the protein CASGLTAFGANVLTF.

V and J are TRBV20-1 and TRBJ2-1, with TRBD2 as a possible D gene (5 bases). Trimming cost V 7 bases and J 4 bases, with 14 bases left between them. Looked up from germline, CDR1 is DFQATT and CDR2 is SNEGSKA (reference sequence). The CDR3 extends over 13 amino acids. CDR3 in DNA: TGCAGTGAAATCGGGAACGGATACAATGAGCAGTTCTTC. Protein sequence: CSEIGNGYNEQFF.

The genes are TRBV9 and TRBJ2-2; 9 bases are shared with TRBD1. The J segment lost 0 bases and the V segment lost 0 bases, leaving 9 bases of the junction unmatched. The CDR3 runs to 19 residues. Germline V gene data show CDR1 as SGDLS and CDR2 as YYNGEE. The CDR3 sequence: CASSVAIGQGFANTGELFF. The DNA of the CDR3 is TGTGCCAGCAGCGTAGCTATCGGACAGGGGTTCGCGAACACCGGGGAGCTGTTTTTT. Complete variable domain (other parts from reference TRBV9 and TRBJ2-2): DSGVTQTPKHLITATGQRVTLRCSPRSGDLSVYWYQQSLDQGLQFLIQYYNGEERAKGNILERFSAQQFPDLHSELNLSSLELGDSALYFCASSVAIGQGFANTGELFFGEGSRLTVL.

This clonotype was detected only once. The V and J genes are TRBV20-1 and TRBJ2-1; 7 bases match TRBD2. The CDR3 runs to 16 residues. The V gene end was trimmed by 2 bases and the J gene end by 5 bases; junction bases not matched to a gene: 12. Germline CDR1 reads DFQATT; CDR2 reads SNEGSKA (reference sequence). CDR3 residues: CSARSSGASGHNEQFF. CDR3 bases: TGCAGTGCTAGAAGCTCCGGAGCTAGCGGCCACAATGAGCAGTTCTTC.

This chain connects TRBV30 to TRBJ1-5; TRBD1 might be the D (5 bases). The CDR3 runs to 15 residues. CDR1 and CDR2 from the germline V gene are GTSNPN and SVGIG (reference sequence). V was clipped by 2 bases and J by 6 bases, with 17 bases between them. The CDR3 DNA reads as TGTGCCTGGAGTTATCCGGGACGGTGGGGTCAGCCCCAGCATTTT. This sequence encodes CAWSYPGRWGQPQHF.

The chain links TRBV5-1 to TRBJ1-2; unclear D gene. Germline V CDR1 and CDR2: SGHRS, YFSETQ. The CDR3 is 13 amino acids. V was trimmed by 2 bases and J by 2 bases, leaving 7 bases between them. CDR3 in amino acids: CASSFGRNYGYTF. In DNA, the CDR3 is TGCGCCAGCAGCTTCGGCAGAAACTATGGCTACACCTTC.

DNA for the CDR3: TGCAGCGTTGGGGGTGATGCAACTAATGAAAAACTGTTTTTT. Its translation: CSVGGDATNEKLFF. This chain connects TRBV29-1 to TRBJ1-4, with D unclear. CDR3 size: 14 residues. Deletions cut 4 bases from V and 0 bases from J, with 9 bases between. CDR1 SQVTM and CDR2 ANQGSEA come from the germline V gene.